These T cell receptor beta chains were read from a single sample in a study of blood T cells in healthy people across ages. TCRdb re-called the 5' RACE reads through MiXCR, storing one row per CDR3 protein. This repertoire shows more than 650,000 distinct CDR3 sequences, 20% to 30% found once; its top ten account for 2.5% to 3.5%. These records were also assigned to another study, of T cells of mothers and their children.

Sequencing input: blood. The receptor source for this set is a boy under 18 in good health. Each CDR3 is given with its conserved first and last residue. The D gene is left open where the match is weak. Clone sizes are given selectively: once, few, many, or a class where the clone is expanded.

D gene	V gene	clone size	CDR3 protein
.	TRBV27	.	CASSPGLSNEQFF
TRBD2	TRBV10-1	few	CASGAAGTTEQFF
.	TRBV7-7	few	CASSLVPDSSYNEQFF
.	TRBV3-1	.	CASSQADRDYTNTGELFF
.	TRBV20-1	many	CSASGGGTDTQYF
.	TRBV12-3/TRBV12-4	.	CAAEGGSRPGNTIYF
TRBD2	TRBV5-1	.	CASSLPPGGGEYEQYF
.	TRBV7-9	few	CASSALNEKLFF
.	TRBV28	.	CASSFLRAETQYF
.	TRBV7-9	.	CASSLGRQGFRQFF
.	TRBV2	few	CASRTYEQYF
TRBD1	TRBV18	few	CASSPPRTGVYNEQFF
TRBD2	TRBV29-1	.	CSAAKLAGDYNEQFF
.	TRBV5-1	few	CASSVNKGRSNTEAFF
.	TRBV5-4	many	CASSPRGGSTEAFF
.	TRBV27	.	CASRGKPGPVETQYF
TRBD1	TRBV4-1	.	CASSQYRGPTEAFF
.	TRBV12-3/TRBV12-4	.	CASRLGADTQYF
.	TRBV30	few	CAWDQGGRETQYF
.	TRBV12-3/TRBV12-4	few	CASSAWEPNEKLFF
.	TRBV5-5	.	CASNPGDKGFYGYTF
.	TRBV24-1	few	CATSDRTGTRDHEQFF
.	TRBV5-1	.	CASSLGPSYSNQPQHF
.	TRBV2	.	CASKSSGANVLTF